This record concerns one T cell receptor (beta chain) sequence. These data are taken from a study of blood T cell repertoires in COVID-19. Study at large: Samples representing acute and convalescent COVID-19 were sourced from the United States, Italy and Spain.

Authors' methods: For nucleated cells, counts were estimated from reference gene primer amplification. TCRdb's copy holds only in-frame clones and misses some; the assay was immunoSEQ multiplex PCR. V, J and clone size are those of that table, while D and trimming were read from the DNA. Here the sample spans fewer than 130,000 clones, 69% being singletons. V gave up 4 bases and J gave up 3 bases, with 8 bases separating them. The CDR3 runs to 13 residues. This chain connects TRBV12-3 or TRBV12-4 to TRBJ2-3, with D unclear. This receptor was obtained from a man older than 75 with acute or convalescent COVID-19. The material sequenced was peripheral blood. CDR3 sequence reads: CASSWAETDTQYF. CDR3 in DNA: TGTGCCAGCAGTTGGGCCGAAACAGATACGCAGTATTTT.